Presented here are 27 T cell receptor beta chains from one specimen sequenced in a study of cytomegalovirus exposure and HLA in healthy donors. It was with 60 Vbeta and 13 Jbeta primers that the PCR ran. TCRdb's copy holds only in-frame clones and misses some; the assay was immunoSEQ multiplex PCR. This sample yields around 170,000 clones, of which approximately 78% are seen a single time; 0.8% belongs to the top ten. Sample: PBMCs. These receptors were taken from a woman younger than 35 in good health and CMV-seronegative.

This clone was counted once. The chain recombines TRBV7-3 with TRBJ2-2; D may be TRBD1 (6 bases). The germline V gene encodes CDR1 SGHTA and CDR2 FQGTGA. V lost 3 bases to trimming and J lost 6 bases, with 11 bases between them. The CDR3 totals 14 residues. CDR3 bases: TGTGCCAGCAGCTTGGACAGTAATGCCGGGGAGCTGTTTTTT. Protein: CASSLDSNAGELFF.

Only a few counts were recorded for this clone. This chain joins TRBV7-9 and TRBJ1-1; D is possibly TRBD1 (6 bases). This CDR3 region has 14 residues. Germline V gene data show CDR1 as SEHNR and CDR2 as FQNEAQ (reference sequence). The V gene lost 5 bases and the J gene lost 11 bases, with 21 bases spanning the gap. DNA for the CDR3: TGTGCCAGCAGCCCGATGGGACATGACGGGTCGGCTTTCTTT. It translates to CASSPMGHDGSAFF.

This chain connects TRBV5-1 to TRBJ2-5, with 7 bases identical to TRBD2. Germline CDR1 SGHRS, CDR2 YFSETQ. Trimming removed 0 bases from V and 3 bases from J; junction bases left unmatched: 2. This CDR3 comprises 14 residues. The CDR3 DNA is TGCGCCAGCAGCTTGGTCGCGGGGGAAGAGACCCAGTACTTC. Protein sequence: CASSLVAGEETQYF. Together with reference TRBV5-1 and TRBJ2-5, the CDR3 gives the full variable domain: KAGVTQTPRYLIKTRGQQVTLSCSPISGHRSVSWYQQTPGQGLQFLFEYFSETQRNKGNFPGRFSGRQFSNSRSEMNVSTLELGDSALYLCASSLVAGEETQYFGPGTRLLVL.

Regarding this clone: The same CDR3 is also encoded by other DNA sequences in this sample. This chain connects TRBV10-3 to TRBJ2-5; no clear D. Germline CDR1 ENHRY, CDR2 SYGVKD. The CDR3 is 15 amino acids. V was shortened by 0 bases and J by 2 bases, with 10 bases between the two germline ends. The CDR3 DNA follows: TGTGCCATCAGTGAGTCGAGTCTAGAACAAGAGACCCAGTACTTC. Amino acid sequence: CAISESSLEQETQYF.

The chain combines TRBV19 with TRBJ1-1; TRBD1 matches at 7 bases. J lost 10 bases, V lost 3 bases, and 5 bases had no gene match. The CDR3 loop spans 12 amino acids. Germline CDR1 reads LNHDA; CDR2 reads SQIVND (reference sequence). CDR3 sequence reads: CASSIQGVRAFF. CDR3 sequence (DNA): TGTGCCAGTAGTATTCAGGGGGTAAGAGCTTTCTTT. Combining the CDR3 with reference TRBV19 and TRBJ1-1 gives the whole variable domain DGGITQSPKYLFRKEGQNVTLSCEQNLNHDAMYWYRQDPGQGLRLIYYSQIVNDFQKGDIAEGYSVSREKKESFPLTVTSAQKNPTAFYLCASSIQGVRAFFGQGTRLTVV.

This sequence joins TRBV12-5 and TRBJ2-3; TRBD2 matches at 8 bases. CDR1 LGHNT and CDR2 FRNRAP come from the germline V gene. V was clipped by 6 bases and J by 1 base; unmatched bases: 9. The CDR3 is made up of 16 amino acids. CDR3 in DNA: TGTGCTAGTGGCCTAGACACGCGGGGGGGCACAGATACGCAGTATTTT. Its translation is CASGLDTRGGTDTQYF. Together with reference TRBV12-5 and TRBJ2-3, the CDR3 gives the full variable domain: DARVTQTPRHKVTEMGQEVTMRCQPILGHNTVFWYRQTMMQGLELLAYFRNRAPLDDSGMPKDRFSAEMPDATLATLKIQPSEPRDSAVYFCASGLDTRGGTDTQYFGPGTRLTVL.

V and J are TRBV13 and TRBJ2-2; 10 bases are a match to TRBD2. Unmatched junction bases numbered 6, after V lost 6 bases and J lost 2 bases. Germline assignment: CDR1 PRHDT and CDR2 FYEKMQ (reference sequence). This CDR3 spans 16 amino acids. In DNA form, the CDR3 reads TGTGCCAGCAGGCGAAGCGGGAGGGATAACACCGGGGAGCTGTTTTTT. Residues: CASRRSGRDNTGELFF.

Only one count was recorded for this clone. The J gene is TRBJ2-1, the V gene TRBV27; tentative D call: TRBD2 (5 bases). The CDR3 is 15 amino acids. Germline V CDR1 and CDR2: MNHEY, SMNVEV (reference sequence). V dropped 4 bases and J dropped 0 bases, with 10 bases sitting between them. The CDR3 spells CASSSDSRSYNEQFF. The CDR3, as DNA: TGTGCCAGCAGTTCGGACTCACGCTCCTACAATGAGCAGTTCTTC.

The chain is built from TRBV5-4 and TRBJ1-3; no clear D. This CDR3 has 14 amino acids. V lost 0 bases and J 4 bases, leaving 8 bases between the germline ends. Germline assignment: CDR1 SGHNT and CDR2 YYREEE (reference sequence). As DNA, the CDR3 is TGTGCCAGCAGCTTGGAAGCTTCCGGAAACACCATATATTTT. Translation gives CASSLEASGNTIYF.

The chain is built from TRBV28 and TRBJ2-7; TRBD2 matches 13 bases. After removal of 5 bases from V and 2 bases from J, the junction contained 18 bases not matched to a gene. This CDR3 has 20 amino acids. Germline V gene sequence: CDR1 MDHEN, CDR2 SYDVKM. This chain's CDR3 is CASSAFTTGTSGMTPYEQYF. The CDR3 DNA follows: TGTGCCAGCAGTGCCTTCACCACCGGGACTAGCGGGATGACCCCCTACGAGCAGTACTTC. The full variable domain, rest sourced from reference TRBV28 and TRBJ2-7, is DVKVTQSSRYLVKRTGEKVFLECVQDMDHENMFWYRQDPGLGLRLIYFSYDVKMKEKGDIPEGYSVSREKKERFSLILESASTNQTSMYLCASSAFTTGTSGMTPYEQYFGPGTRLTVT.

V usage is TRBV6-6 and J usage is TRBJ1-2, with D unresolved. Trimming stripped 6 bases from V and 4 bases from J, with 9 bases between. The CDR3 consists of 12 residues. CDR1 is MNHNY, CDR2 SVGAGI, per germline (reference sequence). CDR3 DNA: TGTGCCAGCAGGGAGACGAGCTATGGCTACACCTTC. This codes for CASRETSYGYTF.

V is TRBV9 and J is TRBJ1-1; D call uncertain. Trimming removed 6 bases from V and 0 bases from J, with 15 bases in between. The CDR3 extends over 15 amino acids. Germline V gene lookup returns CDR1 SGDLS and CDR2 YYNGEE. In nucleotides, the CDR3 is TGTGCCAGCACCCCCGCGGGCAGCCTGAACACTGAAGCTTTCTTT. It yields the protein CASTPAGSLNTEAFF.

The rearrangement joins TRBV27 to TRBJ1-6; tentatively, D is TRBD1 (5 bases). Trimming pared 11 bases from V and 8 bases from J, leaving 16 bases between. Germline CDR1 is MNHEY and CDR2 is SMNVEV (reference sequence). The CDR3 is 13 residues long. Here the CDR3 DNA reads TGTGCCGCGGGAGCAGGGAGAGATTCACCCCTCCACTTT. Translated: CAAGAGRDSPLHF.

The rearrangement links TRBV7-2 to TRBJ2-7; maybe TRBD2 (6 bases). V shed 7 bases and J shed 0 bases, with 22 bases lying between them. The CDR3 has 17 residues. The germline gives CDR1 SGHTA, CDR2 FQGNSA. Written as DNA, the CDR3 is TGTGCCAGCACCAGTTCCCGTGGGACTGGGAGCTCCTACGAGCAGTACTTC. Translated, it gives CASTSSRGTGSSYEQYF.

The chain couples TRBV7-2 to TRBJ2-2; weak D call: TRBD2 (6 bases). Germline loops: CDR1 SGHTA, CDR2 FQGNSA. Trimming cost V 8 bases and J 1 base, with 14 bases left between them. The CDR3 is 15 residues long. The CDR3 DNA follows: TGTGCCAGCTTGTATAACGGGGGGAACACCGGGGAGCTGTTTTTT. Residues: CASLYNGGNTGELFF.

V usage is TRBV7-3 and J usage is TRBJ1-1, with TRBD1 matching over 8 bases. V was clipped by 2 bases and J by 8 bases; unmatched bases: 4. Germline V gives CDR1 SGHTA, CDR2 FQGTGA. CDR3 size: 13 residues. The CDR3, as DNA: TGTGCCAGCAGCTTAGACAGGGGCGCAGAAGCTTTCTTT. Residues: CASSLDRGAEAFF.

The chain joins TRBV27 to TRBJ2-3; D ambiguous. The CDR3 extends over 14 amino acids. Germline V gene lookup returns CDR1 MNHEY and CDR2 SMNVEV (reference sequence). Trimming cost V 3 bases and J 2 bases, with 9 bases left between them. Here the CDR3 DNA reads TGTGCCAGCAGTTTCATTGGGCCCACAGATACGCAGTATTTT. Its protein is CASSFIGPTDTQYF.

The genes are TRBV9 and TRBJ2-4; 8 bases fit TRBD1. The germline gives CDR1 SGDLS, CDR2 YYNGEE. The CDR3 sequence is 20 residues long. J gave up 0 bases and V 1 base, and 15 bases lay outside the gene matches. Here the CDR3 reads CASSVLPIGTGNLAKNIQYF. CDR3 DNA: TGTGCCAGCAGCGTACTACCTATCGGGACAGGCAATCTAGCCAAAAACATTCAGTACTTC. Using reference TRBV9 and TRBJ2-4 for the parts outside the CDR3, the full variable domain is DSGVTQTPKHLITATGQRVTLRCSPRSGDLSVYWYQQSLDQGLQFLIQYYNGEERAKGNILERFSAQQFPDLHSELNLSSLELGDSALYFCASSVLPIGTGNLAKNIQYFGAGTRLSVL.

V gene TRBV4-2 combines with J gene TRBJ2-5; 9 nucleotides align to TRBD1. The J call is in doubt because the DNA end fits TRBJ2-7 better. This CDR3 comprises 15 residues. The germline gives CDR1 LGHNA, CDR2 YNFKEQ. The CDR3 spells CASSLTRDRAYEQYF. The CDR3 coding sequence is TGTGCCAGCAGCCTTACCCGGGACAGGGCCTACGAGCAGTACTTC.

J is TRBJ1-5 and V is TRBV6-6; tentatively, D is TRBD1 (6 bases). The germline CDR1 and CDR2 sequences are MNHNY and SVGAGI (reference sequence). The V end lost 6 bases, the J end lost 3 bases, and 12 bases lay between the germline ends. The CDR3 has 14 amino acids. CDR3 in DNA: TGTGCCAGCAGCAGGGGCCCAACCAATCAGCCCCAGCATTTT. Its translation is CASSRGPTNQPQHF.

The chain links TRBV4-1 to TRBJ2-1; TRBD2 matches 11 bases. The CDR3 length is 18 residues. V lost 0 bases, J lost 7 bases, and 11 bases stayed unmatched. Germline V gene data show CDR1 as MGHRA and CDR2 as YSYEKL. The CDR3 protein is CASSQEQASGGPGNEQFF. Here the CDR3 DNA reads TGCGCCAGCAGCCAAGAACAAGCTAGCGGGGGGCCAGGGAATGAGCAGTTCTTC.

The chain combines TRBV27 with TRBJ2-7, with D tentatively TRBD2 (6 bases). CDR1 is MNHEY, CDR2 SMNVEV, per germline (reference sequence). This CDR3 is 14 amino acids long. V shed 7 bases and J shed 7 bases, with 20 bases lying between them. The CDR3 spells CASMWGGARQEQYF. In DNA, the CDR3 is TGTGCCAGCATGTGGGGCGGGGCCCGTCAAGAGCAGTACTTC.

This chain connects TRBV9 to TRBJ2-7, with TRBD2 identical over 10 bases. CDR1 and CDR2 from the germline V gene are SGDLS and YYNGEE. CDR3 length: 15 amino acids. Trimming took 0 bases from V and 3 from J; bases not matched to a gene: 3. CDR3 in DNA: TGTGCCAGCAGCGTAGCACTAGCGGGAATCTACGAGCAGTACTTC. Protein: CASSVALAGIYEQYF. Full variable domain (remainder filled in from reference TRBV9 and TRBJ2-7): DSGVTQTPKHLITATGQRVTLRCSPRSGDLSVYWYQQSLDQGLQFLIQYYNGEERAKGNILERFSAQQFPDLHSELNLSSLELGDSALYFCASSVALAGIYEQYFGPGTRLTVT.

Only one count was recorded for this clone. The V and J genes are TRBV7-2 and TRBJ1-6; perhaps TRBD1 as D (5 bases). Germline CDR1 reads SGHTA; CDR2 reads FQGNSA. The CDR3 is made up of 15 amino acids. Trimming took 1 base from V and 9 from J, leaving 13 bases between them. In nucleotides, the CDR3 is TGTGCCAGCAGCTTAGTCCAGGGCTTGGGTTCACCCCTCCACTTT. It yields the protein CASSLVQGLGSPLHF.

The rearrangement joins TRBV6-5 to TRBJ1-1, with TRBD1 as a possible D gene (6 bases). V lost 7 bases and J 9 bases, leaving 18 bases between the germline ends. The CDR3 loop spans 13 amino acids. Germline loops: CDR1 MNHEY, CDR2 SVGAGI. The CDR3 sequence: CASKTQGVKKAFF. Written as DNA, the CDR3 is TGTGCCAGCAAGACACAGGGTGTTAAGAAAGCTTTCTTT.

The rearrangement uses TRBV19 and TRBJ2-2; 15 bases line up with TRBD2. Germline values: CDR1 LNHDA, CDR2 SQIVND (reference sequence). The CDR3 is 17 amino acids. With V trimmed by 6 bases and J by 7 bases, 9 bases remained unmatched. In nucleotides, the CDR3 is TGTGCCAGTAGCGACGGGACTAGCGGGAGGTTTTTCGGGGAGCTGTTTTTT. It specifies CASSDGTSGRFFGELFF.

This sequence joins TRBV5-1 and TRBJ2-5; TRBD1 matches 7 bases. V gave up 0 bases and J gave up 2 bases; unmatched junction bases: 10. The CDR3 runs 17 residues. Germline loops: CDR1 SGHRS, CDR2 YFSETQ. The CDR3 DNA reads TGCGCCAGCAGCTTGGGATACCGACCGGGACAGCAAGAGACCCAGTACTTC. It translates to CASSLGYRPGQQETQYF.